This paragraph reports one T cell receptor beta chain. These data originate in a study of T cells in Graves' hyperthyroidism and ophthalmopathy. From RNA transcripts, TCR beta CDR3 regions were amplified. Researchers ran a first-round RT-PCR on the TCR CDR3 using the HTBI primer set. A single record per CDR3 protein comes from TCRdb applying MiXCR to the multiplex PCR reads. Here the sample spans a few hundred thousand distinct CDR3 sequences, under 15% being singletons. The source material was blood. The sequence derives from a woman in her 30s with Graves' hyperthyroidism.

Here the CDR3 DNA reads TGTGCCAGTAGTACCCAGGGACTGAGCAATCAGCCCCAGCATTTT. This encodes CASSTQGLSNQPQHF. The chain employs TRBV19 and TRBJ1-5, with a tentative D call TRBD1 (5 bases). The CDR3 runs to 15 residues. Per germline, CDR1 LNHDA and CDR2 SQIVND (reference sequence). Trimming pared 4 bases from V and 1 base from J, leaving 11 bases between. Full variable domain (remainder filled in from reference TRBV19 and TRBJ1-5): DGGITQSPKYLFRKEGQNVTLSCEQNLNHDAMYWYRQDPGQGLRLIYYSQIVNDFQKGDIAEGYSVSREKKESFPLTVTSAQKNPTAFYLCASSTQGLSNQPQHFGDGTRLSIL.